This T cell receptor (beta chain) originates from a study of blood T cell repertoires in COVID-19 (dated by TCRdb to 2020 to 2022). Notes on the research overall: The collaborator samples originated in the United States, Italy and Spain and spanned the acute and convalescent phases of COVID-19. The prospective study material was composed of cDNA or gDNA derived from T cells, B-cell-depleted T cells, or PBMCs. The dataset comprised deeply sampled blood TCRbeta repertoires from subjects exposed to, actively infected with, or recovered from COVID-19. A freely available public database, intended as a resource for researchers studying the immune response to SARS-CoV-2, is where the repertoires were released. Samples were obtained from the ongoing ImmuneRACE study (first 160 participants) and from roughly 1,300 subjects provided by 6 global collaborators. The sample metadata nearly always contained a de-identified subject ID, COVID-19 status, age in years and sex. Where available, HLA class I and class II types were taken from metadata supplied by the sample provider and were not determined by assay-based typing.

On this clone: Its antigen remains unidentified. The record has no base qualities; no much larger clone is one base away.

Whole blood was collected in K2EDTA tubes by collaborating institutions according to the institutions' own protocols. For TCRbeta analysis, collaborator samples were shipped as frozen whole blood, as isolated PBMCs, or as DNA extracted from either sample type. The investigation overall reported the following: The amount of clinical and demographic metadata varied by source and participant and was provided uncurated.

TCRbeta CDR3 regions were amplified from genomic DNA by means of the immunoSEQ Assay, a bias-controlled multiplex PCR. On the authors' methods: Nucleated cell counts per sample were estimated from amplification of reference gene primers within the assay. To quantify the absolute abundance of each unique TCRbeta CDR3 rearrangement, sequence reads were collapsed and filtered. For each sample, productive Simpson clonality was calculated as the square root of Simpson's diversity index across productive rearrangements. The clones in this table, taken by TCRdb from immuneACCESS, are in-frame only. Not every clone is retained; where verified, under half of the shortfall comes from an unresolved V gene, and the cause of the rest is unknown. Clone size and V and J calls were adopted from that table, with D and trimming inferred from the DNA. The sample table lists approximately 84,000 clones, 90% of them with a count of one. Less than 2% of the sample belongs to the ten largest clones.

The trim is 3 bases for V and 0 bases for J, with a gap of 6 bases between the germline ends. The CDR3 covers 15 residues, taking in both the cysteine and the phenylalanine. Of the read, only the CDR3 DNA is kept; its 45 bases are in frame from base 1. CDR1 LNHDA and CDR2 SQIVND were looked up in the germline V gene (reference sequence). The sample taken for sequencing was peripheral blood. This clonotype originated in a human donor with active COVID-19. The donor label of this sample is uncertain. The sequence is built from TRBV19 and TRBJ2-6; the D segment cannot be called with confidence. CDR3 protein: CASSIVSSGANVLTF. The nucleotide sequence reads TGTGCCAGTAGTATTGTGAGCTCTGGGGCCAACGTCCTGACTTTC.